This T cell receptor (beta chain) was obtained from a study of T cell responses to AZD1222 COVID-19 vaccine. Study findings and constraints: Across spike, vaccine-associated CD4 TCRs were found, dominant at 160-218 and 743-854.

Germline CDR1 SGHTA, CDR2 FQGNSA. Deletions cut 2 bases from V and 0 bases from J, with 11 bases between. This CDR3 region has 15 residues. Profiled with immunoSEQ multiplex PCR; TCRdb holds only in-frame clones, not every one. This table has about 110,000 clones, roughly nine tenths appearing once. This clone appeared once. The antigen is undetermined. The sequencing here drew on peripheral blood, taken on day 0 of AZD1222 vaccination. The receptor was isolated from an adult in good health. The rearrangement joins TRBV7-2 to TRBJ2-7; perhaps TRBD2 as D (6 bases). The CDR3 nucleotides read TGTGCCAGCAGCTTATCGGCGGGGACCTCCTACGAGCAGTACTTC. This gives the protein CASSLSAGTSYEQYF.